This TCR beta chain originates from a study of blood T cell repertoires in COVID-19. The overall study: Sources were T cells, B-cell-depleted T cells, or PBMCs; the material itself was cDNA or gDNA.

Per the original methods: It was from reference gene primer amplification that nucleated cell counts were estimated. Libraries were prepared by immunoSEQ multiplex PCR; TCRdb keeps only in-frame clonotypes and omits some of them. Clone size and the V and J calls come from that table; the DNA yielded D and trimming. The repertoire consists of around 300,000 clones, with approximately 88% occurring once and the leading ten covering about 1.8%. Recruitment covered about 26 US areas and drew participants whose ages spanned roughly 18 to 100 years. Either two negative PCRs, clearance, or symptom resolution qualified Cohort 3 donors as recovered. The V gene's germline CDR1 is SGHAT and CDR2 FQNNGV. CDR3 size: 14 residues. Trimming shortened V by 5 bases and J by 7 bases, and 15 bases separated the two germline ends.

The J gene is TRBJ2-1, the V gene TRBV11-2; D is perhaps TRBD2 (6 bases). Sequenced sample: PBMCs or T cells enriched from blood (not recorded which). This TCR was sampled from a woman between 40 and 50 years old who had recovered from COVID-19. This CDR3 reads CASSRGVASNEQFF. CDR3 nucleotide sequence: TGTGCCAGCAGCCGCGGGGTAGCTAGTAATGAGCAGTTCTTC.